The text below deals with one T cell receptor beta chain. With V trimmed by 2 bases and J by 3 bases, 14 bases remained unmatched. The CDR3 contains 18 residues. Germline lookup yields CDR1 MNHEY and CDR2 SVGEGT. The data originate from a study of blood T cell repertoires in COVID-19. The method was immunoSEQ multiplex PCR; TCRdb's version includes in-frame clones alone and lacks a portion of them. The sample has about 170,000 clones, around 87% seen once. The J gene is TRBJ2-5, the V gene TRBV6-2 or TRBV6-3, with TRBD1 identical over 8 bases. Sequencing used peripheral blood. This clonotype was obtained from a woman older than 75 in a cohort sampled during active or convalescent COVID-19. The CDR3 nucleotides read TGTGCCAGCAGTTACCACCCTGCAGCCCCGGGACAGGAAGAGACCCAGTACTTC. This encodes CASSYHPAAPGQEETQYF.